The present TCR beta chain was sequenced within a study of blood T cell repertoires in COVID-19. In the study overall: Italy, Spain and the United States were the sources of the convalescent and acute COVID-19 samples.

Original processing notes: How many nucleated cells were present was estimated from reference gene primer amplification. The protocol was immunoSEQ multiplex PCR, while the TCRdb copy is restricted to in-frame clones and leaves out a portion. V and J calls and clone size come straight from that table; D and trimming were deduced from the DNA. The sample carries about 170,000 clones, around 87% recorded once. This TCR was sampled from a woman over 75 with COVID-19, enrolled during active disease. Sequencing input: peripheral blood.

Here the CDR3 reads CASGGRGANTEAFF. CDR3 DNA: TGTGCCAGCGGCGGCCGAGGCGCGAACACTGAAGCTTTCTTT. The chain employs TRBV2 and TRBJ1-1; D not resolved. Germline CDR1 reads SNHLY; CDR2 reads FYNNEI. Trimming took off 8 bases at V and 1 base at J, with 14 bases between the two ends. The CDR3 consists of 14 residues.